The 19 T cell receptor beta chains in this list originate from one sample, sequenced in a study of blood T cell repertoires in COVID-19. Repertoires were generated with immunoSEQ multiplex PCR, while TCRdb's copy carries only in-frame clones and drops some. The data contain about 180,000 clones, more than 85% of them singletons. Material for sequencing was peripheral blood. These receptors were obtained from a woman younger than 45 with active or convalescent COVID-19.

The table lists this clone with a few counts. The rearrangement uses TRBV3-1 (or the pseudogene TRBV3-2) and TRBJ1-1; possibly TRBD1 for D (6 bases). Germline V lookup: CDR1 LGHDT, CDR2 YNNKEL (reference sequence). CDR3 size: 14 residues. V dropped 2 bases and J dropped 2 bases, with 9 bases sitting between them. CDR3 amino acids: CASSQFGTNTEAFF. The DNA for the CDR3 is TGTGCCAGCAGCCAATTTGGGACAAACACTGAAGCTTTCTTT.

V usage is TRBV2 and J usage is TRBJ2-2, with D possibly TRBD2 on 6 matching bases. V lost 11 bases to trimming and J lost 4 bases, with 20 bases between them. Per germline, CDR1 SNHLY and CDR2 FYNNEI. The CDR3 totals 15 residues. CDR3 bases: TGTGCCTCCGTTCGGCGCGGGGAGAGCACCGGGGAGCTGTTTTTT. The encoded protein is CASVRRGESTGELFF.

The chain carries TRBV30 and TRBJ1-1, with a weak D call TRBD1 (5 bases). CDR3 size: 14 residues. The ends were cut back, 3 bases at V and 4 bases at J, with 15 bases in the middle. The germline CDR1 and CDR2 sequences are GTSNPN and SVGIG (reference sequence). CDR3 protein: CAWRLLAGSTEAFF. DNA for the CDR3: TGTGCCTGGAGATTGTTGGCAGGGTCCACTGAAGCTTTCTTT.

The chain is built from TRBV2 and TRBJ1-5; D remains ambiguous. The germline V gene encodes CDR1 SNHLY and CDR2 FYNNEI. Deletions cut 5 bases from V and 4 bases from J, with 12 bases between. This CDR3 has 14 residues. The CDR3 is CASSKYEGNQPQHF. The CDR3 coding sequence is TGTGCCAGCAGTAAATATGAGGGTAATCAGCCCCAGCATTTT.

The chain couples TRBV4-1 to TRBJ2-7; no reliable D call. The V end was cut by 1 base, the J end by 2 bases, with 12 bases between. CDR1 and CDR2 from the germline V gene are MGHRA and YSYEKL. The CDR3 totals 15 residues. The CDR3 region is CASSQGILEPYEQYF. The DNA for the CDR3 is TGCGCCAGCAGCCAAGGTATTCTAGAGCCCTACGAGCAGTACTTC.

This chain connects TRBV3-1 (or the pseudogene TRBV3-2) to TRBJ1-1; D uncertain. The germline V gene has CDR1 LGHDT and CDR2 YNNKEL (reference sequence). The CDR3 runs 14 residues. The ends were cut back, 5 bases at V and 2 bases at J, with 12 bases in the middle. CDR3 DNA sequence: TGTGCCAGCAGCAAACAGAGCCCTAACACTGAAGCTTTCTTT. Its protein is CASSKQSPNTEAFF.

The V call is TRBV18, the J call TRBJ1-2, with D hard to call. V lost 2 bases and J 4 bases, leaving 8 bases between the germline ends. There are 13 residues in the CDR3. Germline CDR1 is KGHSH and CDR2 is LQKENI. The CDR3 here is CASSPAAGYGYTF. CDR3 DNA sequence: TGTGCCAGCTCACCAGCCGCAGGCTATGGCTACACCTTC.

The table lists this clone with a count of one. Germline is not matched at one junction end, which may reflect a read error. The chain recombines TRBV19 with TRBJ1-2; 10 bases align to TRBD1. CDR1 LNHDA and CDR2 SQIVND come from the germline V gene (reference sequence). The CDR3 consists of 15 residues. This CDR3 reads CASRIGGQGDYGYTF. CDR3 sequence (DNA): TGTGCCAGTAGGATAGGCGGACAGGGGGACTATGGCTACACCTTC.

This clone was detected a few times. V usage is TRBV25-1 and J usage is TRBJ1-1; possibly TRBD1 for D (6 bases). The CDR3 extends over 13 amino acids. With 4 bases removed from V and 1 base from J, the gap between germline ends came to 7 bases. Per germline, CDR1 MGHDK and CDR2 SYGVNS. The CDR3 region has the DNA TGTGCCAGCAGTGGGACAGCGAACACTGAAGCTTTCTTT. Translated, it gives CASSGTANTEAFF.

This chain links TRBV10-2 with TRBJ2-1; possible D gene TRBD2, 7 bases. This CDR3 comprises 16 residues. Looked up from germline, CDR1 is WSHSY and CDR2 is SAAADI. Trimming removed 4 bases from V and 6 bases from J, with 19 bases in between. This chain's CDR3 is CASSGGVRGALNEQFF. The CDR3 DNA reads TGCGCCAGCAGTGGGGGCGTCCGGGGGGCCCTCAATGAGCAGTTCTTC.

The chain couples TRBV6-4 to TRBJ1-5; possibly TRBD1 for D (6 bases). Between the trimmed V and J ends, which lost 2 bases and 0 bases, there was a span of 17 bases. The CDR3 covers 18 residues. Per germline, CDR1 MRHNA and CDR2 SNTAGT. The CDR3 DNA reads as TGTGCCAGCAGTGACCCACGGGACACCCGCTATAGCAATCAGCCCCAGCATTTT. This gives the protein CASSDPRDTRYSNQPQHF.

The chain couples TRBV9 to TRBJ1-3, with 7 bases matching TRBD1. Germline V gives CDR1 SGDLS, CDR2 YYNGEE. V was clipped by 1 base and J by 3 bases; unmatched bases: 1. This CDR3 contains 14 residues. The CDR3 sequence: CASSVTGDGNTIYF. CDR3 in DNA: TGTGCCAGCAGCGTAACAGGGGATGGAAACACCATATATTTT.

This clone appeared once. The chain recombines TRBV5-4 with TRBJ2-5, with 7 positions matching TRBD1. Trimming at V came to 0 bases and at J to 2 bases, leaving 4 bases not matched to a gene. The CDR3 sequence is 15 residues long. Germline V gene sequence: CDR1 SGHNT, CDR2 YYREEE (reference sequence). The CDR3 DNA reads TGTGCCAGCAGCTTGGAGCCGGGACAGCAAGAGACCCAGTACTTC. Residues: CASSLEPGQQETQYF.

The V and J genes are TRBV28 and TRBJ1-5; tentatively, D is TRBD1 (6 bases). CDR1 MDHEN and CDR2 SYDVKM come from the germline V gene. The CDR3 is 14 residues long. The V end was cut by 8 bases, the J end by 4 bases, with 15 bases between. This CDR3 reads CASRWGGVNQPQHF. The CDR3 coding sequence is TGTGCCAGCCGCTGGGGGGGCGTAAATCAGCCCCAGCATTTT.

This chain links TRBV7-9 with TRBJ2-7; 8 bases are a match to TRBD1. Germline CDR1 is SEHNR and CDR2 is FQNEAQ (reference sequence). The CDR3 totals 15 residues. The J segment lost 1 base and the V segment lost 5 bases, leaving 7 bases of the junction unmatched. The CDR3 coding sequence is TGTGCCAGCAGCCAGGACAGGGCAGAGTCCTACGAGCAGTACTTC. Residues: CASSQDRAESYEQYF. The full variable domain, its missing parts supplied by reference TRBV7-9 and TRBJ2-7, is DTGVSQNPRHKITKRGQNVTFRCDPISEHNRLYWYRQTLGQGPEFLTYFQNEAQLEKSRLLSDRFSAERPKGSFSTLEIQRTEQGDSAMYLCASSQDRAESYEQYFGPGTRLTVT.

V usage is TRBV15 and J usage is TRBJ1-1; TRBD1 matches 7 bases. The CDR3 is 14 amino acids. Germline assignment: CDR1 LNHNV and CDR2 YYDKDF (reference sequence). Germline trimming cut 9 bases from V and 1 base from J; bases unmatched to any gene: 8. CDR3 sequence: CATRPGQSNTEAFF. CDR3 in DNA: TGTGCCACTCGTCCGGGACAGTCGAACACTGAAGCTTTCTTT.

Comments on this clone: Within the sample, other DNA sequences also encode this same CDR3. The chain couples TRBV27 to TRBJ1-1; no definite D call. The germline V gene has CDR1 MNHEY and CDR2 SMNVEV (reference sequence). The CDR3 totals 14 residues. The germline V and J ends were trimmed by 6 bases and 4 bases, with 15 bases remaining between them. The CDR3 is CASSFRGGSTEAFF. In DNA, the CDR3 is TGTGCCAGCAGCTTCCGTGGAGGGAGCACTGAAGCTTTCTTT.

The chain joins TRBV5-4 to TRBJ2-1; 9 nucleotides line up with TRBD1. J lost 2 bases, V lost 4 bases, and 4 bases had no gene match. Germline CDR1 is SGHNT and CDR2 is YYREEE (reference sequence). The CDR3 runs to 15 residues. The CDR3 region is CASSGTGRTYNEQFF. CDR3 DNA: TGTGCCAGCAGCGGGACAGGGCGGACCTACAATGAGCAGTTCTTC.

This chain connects TRBV18 to TRBJ2-3, with TRBD2 matching 8 bases. The CDR3 loop spans 14 amino acids. V lost 4 bases to trimming and J lost 2 bases; unmatched junction nucleotides: 2. Germline V CDR1 and CDR2: KGHSH, LQKENI. The CDR3 DNA is TGTGCCAGCTCACTACTAGCGGTCACAGATACGCAGTATTTT. Residues: CASSLLAVTDTQYF.